Presented here are 13 T cell receptor beta chains from one specimen sequenced in a study of identical twins. A single record per CDR3 protein comes from TCRdb applying MiXCR to the 5' RACE reads. The data show 250,000 or so distinct CDR3 sequences, 6.5% to 9.5% seen once. These same data were also listed under a study on yellow fever vaccine responses in identical twins.

Specimen: CD8+ T cells sorted from blood. Receptor source: a woman between 18 and 29 years old in good health.

This rearrangement joins TRBV20-1 to TRBJ2-7, with TRBD1 identical over 9 bases. The CDR3 length is 15 residues. With V trimmed by 8 bases and J by 3 bases, 14 bases remained unmatched. Germline values: CDR1 DFQATT, CDR2 SNEGSKA (reference sequence). The CDR3 nucleotides read TGCAGTCCCATTAAGAGGACAGGGGTACGCTACGAGCAGTACTTC. The encoded protein is CSPIKRTGVRYEQYF.

The chain links TRBV21-1 to TRBJ2-7; TRBD1, the D gene given by the table, was not confirmed from the DNA. TRBV21-1 is recorded as a pseudogene. The CDR3 length is 15 residues. DNA of the CDR3: TGTGCCAGCAGCTCCCCGGGATGGAATAGAAGCAAGCAGTACTTC. It codes for CASSSPGWNRSKQYF.

Many counts were recorded for this clonotype. The V call is TRBV20-1, the J call TRBJ2-7; 8 positions agree with TRBD1. The germline CDR1 and CDR2 sequences are DFQATT and SNEGSKA (reference sequence). The V gene end was trimmed by 5 bases and the J gene end by 1 base; junction bases not matched to a gene: 10. The CDR3 is 15 residues long. The CDR3 loop reads CSAPGRTGPSYEQYF. The CDR3 nucleotides are TGCAGTGCTCCGGGTAGGACAGGGCCTTCCTACGAGCAGTACTTC.

The chain has TRBV6-4 and TRBJ2-3, with TRBD2 as a possible D gene (7 bases). V was shortened by 3 bases and J by 0 bases, with 13 bases between the two germline ends. Germline V gene lookup returns CDR1 MRHNA and CDR2 SNTAGT. The CDR3 extends over 16 amino acids. The CDR3 loop reads CASSDQAGASTDTQYF. The CDR3 DNA is TGTGCCAGCAGTGATCAGGCGGGGGCTAGCACAGATACGCAGTATTTT.

This chain uses TRBV11-2 with TRBJ2-1; the match to TRBD2 covers 7 bases. The junction had 6 bases not matched to a gene; V was cut back by 4 bases and J by 9 bases. The germline gives CDR1 SGHAT, CDR2 FQNNGV. The CDR3 sequence is 13 residues long. The CDR3 DNA reads TGTGCCAGCAGCTACTACAGACTAGCTGAGCAGTTCTTC. Its protein product is CASSYYRLAEQFF.

This clonotype showed up just a few times. CDR3 protein: CASSQATGGSSYEQYF. CDR3 nucleotides: TGCGCCAGCAGCCAAGCGACGGGCGGGAGCTCCTACGAGCAGTACTTC. The chain couples TRBV4-1 to TRBJ2-7; 7 bases fit TRBD2. Germline V gene data show CDR1 as MGHRA and CDR2 as YSYEKL. This CDR3 is 16 amino acids long. V lost 1 base and J lost 0; bases outside the gene matches: 6.

The rearrangement joins TRBV7-2 to TRBJ1-1, with 11 bases identical to TRBD1. This CDR3 spans 13 amino acids. Germline lookup yields CDR1 SGHTA and CDR2 FQGNSA. The junction had 2 bases not matched to a gene; V was cut back by 5 bases and J by 6 bases. The CDR3 coding sequence is TGTGCCAGCAGCGGACAGGGGGCTGCTGAAGCTTTCTTT. It codes for CASSGQGAAEAFF.

Comment on this clonotype: This may stem from a read error, because a much larger clone lies one nucleotide away. This chain uses TRBV4-2 with TRBJ2-7; the D gene is possibly TRBD2 (6 bases). CDR1 and CDR2 (germline): LGHNA, YNFKEQ. Trimming took off 4 bases at V and 0 bases at J, with 13 bases between the two ends. The CDR3 runs to 15 residues. The CDR3 region has the DNA TGTGCCAGCAGCCCCGACGGGGGACCCTCCTACGAGCAGTACTTC. Translated, it gives CASSPDGGPSYEQYF.

This clonotype was found many times. The rearrangement links TRBV14 to TRBJ2-1, with TRBD2 matching 8 bases. Germline loops: CDR1 SGHDN, CDR2 FVKESK. The CDR3 totals 17 residues. With 1 base clipped from V and 4 bases from J, the junction kept 9 bases outside the gene matches. The DNA of the CDR3 is TGTGCCAGCAGCCAAGTTCGAGGCGGGGGGAGGTACAATGAGCAGTTCTTC. This encodes CASSQVRGGGRYNEQFF.

The chain links TRBV12-3 or TRBV12-4 to TRBJ2-7; D is uncertain. CDR3 length: 12 residues. V lost 3 bases and J lost 2, with 5 bases in between. CDR3 DNA: TGTGCCAGCAGTTTCGCGGCCTACGAGCAGTACTTC. Its translation: CASSFAAYEQYF.

This clonotype was seen repeatedly, ten times or more. The chain employs TRBV9 and TRBJ1-6; unclear D gene. Per the germline V gene, CDR1 is SGDLS and CDR2 is YYNGEE. This CDR3 has 14 residues. V lost 0 bases and J 10 bases, leaving 11 bases between the germline ends. CDR3 sequence (DNA): TGTGCCAGCAGCGTAGCTCTGGGGAAATCACCCCTCCACTTT. This sequence encodes CASSVALGKSPLHF. The full variable domain, in which reference TRBV9 and TRBJ1-6 provide the parts outside the CDR3, is DSGVTQTPKHLITATGQRVTLRCSPRSGDLSVYWYQQSLDQGLQFLIQYYNGEERAKGNILERFSAQQFPDLHSELNLSSLELGDSALYFCASSVALGKSPLHFGNGTRLTVT.

In its sample, this clonotype was seen once. This chain links TRBV7-9 with TRBJ2-1; 9 positions agree with TRBD2. Germline V CDR1 and CDR2: SEHNR, FQNEAQ (reference sequence). The V and J ends lost 4 bases and 5 bases, in that order; junction bases with no gene match: 3. CDR3 length equals 14 residues. The CDR3 here is CASSYPSGNNEQFF. The CDR3 bases are TGTGCCAGCAGCTACCCTAGCGGGAACAATGAGCAGTTCTTC. Filled out from reference TRBV7-9 and TRBJ2-1, the complete variable domain reads DTGVSQNPRHKITKRGQNVTFRCDPISEHNRLYWYRQTLGQGPEFLTYFQNEAQLEKSRLLSDRFSAERPKGSFSTLEIQRTEQGDSAMYLCASSYPSGNNEQFFGPGTRLTVL.

The V and J genes are TRBV9 and TRBJ2-4; perhaps TRBD1 as D (5 bases). CDR1 and CDR2 (germline): SGDLS, YYNGEE. The CDR3 extends over 13 amino acids. Trimming took 3 bases from V and 5 from J, leaving 9 bases between them. The CDR3, as DNA: TGTGCCAGCAGCGCACCGACAGAAAACATTCAGTACTTC. It specifies CASSAPTENIQYF.